This TCR beta chain was profiled in a study of spatial heterogeneity in lung cancer. With regard to this clonotype: A much bigger clone sits one base away, suggesting this may be a read error.

The CDR3 consists of 10 residues. V was shortened by 8 bases and J by 4 bases, with 8 bases between the two germline ends. The germline V gene encodes CDR1 DFQATT and CDR2 SNEGSKA (reference sequence). Unique molecular identifiers tagged every individual TCR cDNA molecule. TCRdb re-analysed the 5' RACE reads in MiXCR, keeping a single row per CDR3 protein. The data contain tens of thousands of distinct CDR3 sequences, 3.1% of them singletons. Time point: sample taken at primary tumor resection. A total of about 73 untreated early-stage non-small cell lung cancer patients served as donors. V and J are TRBV20-1 and TRBJ1-1; unclear D gene. The sequences come from normal lung tissue next to the tumor, collected at surgery. This receptor was identified in a male donor with early-stage non-small cell lung cancer. Written as DNA, the CDR3 is TGCAGTACCGTAACCACTGAAGCTTTCTTT. Amino acid sequence: CSTVTTEAFF.